Shown below are 7 T cell receptor beta chains from a single sample sequenced in a study of T cell responses to AZD1222 COVID-19 vaccine. The table came from immunoSEQ multiplex PCR; TCRdb's copy has only in-frame clones and leaves some out. The table records around 220,000 clones, 94% of them present only once. Sequencing used peripheral blood, obtained 28 days after the second dose of the MenACWY control vaccine. The receptors here all came from an adult who received the MenACWY meningococcal vaccine as a control.

This chain links TRBV6-5 with TRBJ1-4; D ambiguous. The V and J ends lost 2 bases and 3 bases respectively, with 4 bases between them. Germline V gene sequence: CDR1 MNHEY, CDR2 SVGAGI. The CDR3 runs 13 residues. The DNA of the CDR3 is TGTGCCAGCAGTTACGGGGCTAATGAAAAACTGTTTTTT. Its translation is CASSYGANEKLFF.

This clone showed up just a few times. In DNA form, the CDR3 reads TGTGCCAGCAGTTGGTGGCAGGGTGGACGCGAGCAGTACTTC. Protein product: CASSWWQGGREQYF. The chain employs TRBV28 and TRBJ2-7, with D possibly TRBD1 on 5 matching bases. The CDR3 loop spans 14 amino acids. V was trimmed by 4 bases and J by 6 bases, leaving 16 bases between them. Germline CDR1 is MDHEN and CDR2 is SYDVKM.

The rearrangement joins TRBV27 to TRBJ2-5; possible D gene TRBD2, 7 bases. The CDR3 runs 15 residues. Germline V lookup: CDR1 MNHEY, CDR2 SMNVEV (reference sequence). Trimming cost V 2 bases and J 1 base, with 11 bases left between them. CDR3 nucleotides: TGTGCCAGCAGTTTAGGGGGGGCATCCCAAGAGACCCAGTACTTC. Amino acid sequence: CASSLGGASQETQYF.

With respect to this clone: The same CDR3 arises from other DNA sequences in this sample as well. The rearrangement uses TRBV9 and TRBJ1-1; D remains ambiguous. The germline V and J ends were trimmed by 0 bases and 2 bases, with 5 bases remaining between them. CDR1 SGDLS and CDR2 YYNGEE come from the germline V gene. This CDR3 comprises 13 residues. The CDR3 DNA sequence: TGTGCCAGCAGCGTAGCTTTAAACACTGAAGCTTTCTTT. Translation: CASSVALNTEAFF.

The J gene is TRBJ2-7, the V gene TRBV4-3, with D perhaps TRBD1 or TRBD2 (5 bases each). The CDR3 spans 14 residues. V shed 1 base and J shed 2 bases, with 9 bases lying between them. Per the germline V gene, CDR1 is LGHNA and CDR2 is YSLEER. The CDR3 reads CASSQAGATYEQYF. Written as DNA, the CDR3 is TGCGCCAGCAGCCAAGCCGGGGCCACCTACGAGCAGTACTTC.

The V gene is TRBV19, the J gene TRBJ1-5; 11 bases are shared with TRBD1. Germline assignment: CDR1 LNHDA and CDR2 SQIVND (reference sequence). The junction had 7 bases not matched to a gene; V was cut back by 5 bases and J by 7 bases. There are 15 residues in the CDR3. CDR3 bases: TGTGCCAGTAGTTGGACAGGGGGCCGGTTCCAGCCCCAGCATTTT. Translation gives CASSWTGGRFQPQHF.

The J gene is TRBJ2-5, the V gene TRBV19; D might be TRBD1 or TRBD2, each matching 5 bases. V lost 9 bases and J lost 3, with 14 bases in between. This CDR3 has 13 residues. The germline V gene encodes CDR1 LNHDA and CDR2 SQIVND (reference sequence). In nucleotides, the CDR3 is TGTGCCAGCAAGGGACGGACGGAAGAGACCCAGTACTTC. This gives the protein CASKGRTEETQYF. The full variable domain, rest sourced from reference TRBV19 and TRBJ2-5, is DGGITQSPKYLFRKEGQNVTLSCEQNLNHDAMYWYRQDPGQGLRLIYYSQIVNDFQKGDIAEGYSVSREKKESFPLTVTSAQKNPTAFYLCASKGRTEETQYFGPGTRLLVL.